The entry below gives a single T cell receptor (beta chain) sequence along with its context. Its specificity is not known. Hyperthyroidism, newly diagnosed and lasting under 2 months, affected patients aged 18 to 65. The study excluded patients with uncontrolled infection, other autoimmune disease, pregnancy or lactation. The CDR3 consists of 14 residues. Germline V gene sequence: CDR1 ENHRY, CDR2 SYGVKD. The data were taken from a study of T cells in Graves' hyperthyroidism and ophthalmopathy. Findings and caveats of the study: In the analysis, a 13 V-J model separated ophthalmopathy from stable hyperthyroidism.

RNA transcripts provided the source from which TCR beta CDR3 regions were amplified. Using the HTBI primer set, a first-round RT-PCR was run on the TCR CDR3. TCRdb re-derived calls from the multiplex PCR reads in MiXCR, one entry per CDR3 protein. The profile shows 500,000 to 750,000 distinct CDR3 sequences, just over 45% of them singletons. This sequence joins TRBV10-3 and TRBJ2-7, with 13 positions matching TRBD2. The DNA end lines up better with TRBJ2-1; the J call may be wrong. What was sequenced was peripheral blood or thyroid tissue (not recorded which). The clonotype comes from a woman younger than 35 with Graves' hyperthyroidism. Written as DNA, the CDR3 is TGTGCCATCAGGGGACTAGCGGGATTGAATGAGCAGTTCTTC. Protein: CAIRGLAGLNEQFF.